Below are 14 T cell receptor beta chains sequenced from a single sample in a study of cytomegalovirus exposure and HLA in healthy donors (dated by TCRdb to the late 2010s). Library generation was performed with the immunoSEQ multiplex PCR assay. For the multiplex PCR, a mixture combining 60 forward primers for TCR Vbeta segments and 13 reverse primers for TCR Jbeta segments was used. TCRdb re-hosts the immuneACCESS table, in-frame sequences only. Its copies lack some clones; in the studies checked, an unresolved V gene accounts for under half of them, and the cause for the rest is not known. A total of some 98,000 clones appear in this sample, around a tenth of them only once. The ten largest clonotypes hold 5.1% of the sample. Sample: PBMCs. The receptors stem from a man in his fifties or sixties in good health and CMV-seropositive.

The CDR3 loop is CASSPVRVSTDTQYF. As DNA, the CDR3 is TGTGCCAGCAGCCCCGTCCGGGTTAGCACAGATACGCAGTATTTT. The V call is TRBV7-9, the J call TRBJ2-3, with D unclear. V lost 5 bases, J lost 0 bases, and 12 bases lay in between. Germline values: CDR1 SEHNR, CDR2 FQNEAQ (reference sequence). This CDR3 is built from 15 residues.

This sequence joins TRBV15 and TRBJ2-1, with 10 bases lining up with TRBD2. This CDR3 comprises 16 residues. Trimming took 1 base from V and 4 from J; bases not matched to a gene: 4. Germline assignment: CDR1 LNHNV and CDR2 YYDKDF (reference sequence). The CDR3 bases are TGTGCCACCAGCAGAGGCTCAGCGGGAGGGTACAATGAGCAGTTCTTC. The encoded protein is CATSRGSAGGYNEQFF.

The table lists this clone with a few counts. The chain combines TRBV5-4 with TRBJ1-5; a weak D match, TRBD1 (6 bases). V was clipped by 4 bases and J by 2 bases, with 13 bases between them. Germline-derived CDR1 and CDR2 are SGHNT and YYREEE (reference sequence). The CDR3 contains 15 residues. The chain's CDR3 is CASSPTGKGNQPQHF. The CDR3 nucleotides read TGTGCCAGCAGCCCTACAGGGAAGGGCAATCAGCCCCAGCATTTT. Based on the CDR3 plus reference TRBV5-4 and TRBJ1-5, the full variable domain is ETGVTQSPTHLIKTRGQQVTLRCSSQSGHNTVSWYQQALGQGPQFIFQYYREEENGRGNFPPRFSGLQFPNYSSELNVNALELDDSALYLCASSPTGKGNQPQHFGDGTRLSIL.

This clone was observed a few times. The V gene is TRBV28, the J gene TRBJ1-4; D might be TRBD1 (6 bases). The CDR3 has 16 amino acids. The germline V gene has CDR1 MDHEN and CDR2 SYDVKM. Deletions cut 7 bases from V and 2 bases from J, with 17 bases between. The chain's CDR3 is CASTLGGAATNEKLFF. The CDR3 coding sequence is TGTGCCAGCACCTTAGGGGGGGCCGCGACTAATGAAAAACTGTTTTTT.

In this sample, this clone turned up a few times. The CDR3 here is CASSFETSGNQPQHF. In nucleotides, the CDR3 is TGTGCCAGCAGCTTTGAGACGAGCGGCAATCAGCCCCAGCATTTT. The chain uses TRBV7-9 and TRBJ1-5; unclear D gene. With 3 bases removed from V and 2 bases from J, the gap between germline ends came to 11 bases. Germline V gene data show CDR1 as SEHNR and CDR2 as FQNEAQ (reference sequence). The CDR3 is 15 residues long.

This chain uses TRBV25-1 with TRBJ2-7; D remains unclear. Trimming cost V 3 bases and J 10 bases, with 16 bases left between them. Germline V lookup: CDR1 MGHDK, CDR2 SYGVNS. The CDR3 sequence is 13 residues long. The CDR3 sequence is CASSDSLPMRQYF. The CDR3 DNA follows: TGTGCCAGCAGTGATAGTCTCCCCATGAGACAGTACTTC.

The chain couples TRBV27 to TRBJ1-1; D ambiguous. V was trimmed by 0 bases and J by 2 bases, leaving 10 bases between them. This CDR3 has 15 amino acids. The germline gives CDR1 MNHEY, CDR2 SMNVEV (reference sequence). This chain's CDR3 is CASSLSGMANTEAFF. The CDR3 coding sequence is TGTGCCAGCAGTTTATCGGGCATGGCAAACACTGAAGCTTTCTTT.

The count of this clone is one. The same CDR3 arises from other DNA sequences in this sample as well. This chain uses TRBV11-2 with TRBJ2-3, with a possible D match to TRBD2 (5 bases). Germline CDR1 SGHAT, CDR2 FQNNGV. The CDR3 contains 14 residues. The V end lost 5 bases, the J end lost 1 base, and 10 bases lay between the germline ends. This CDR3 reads CASSLRTGTDTQYF. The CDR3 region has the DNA TGTGCCAGCAGCCTCAGGACTGGCACAGATACGCAGTATTTT.

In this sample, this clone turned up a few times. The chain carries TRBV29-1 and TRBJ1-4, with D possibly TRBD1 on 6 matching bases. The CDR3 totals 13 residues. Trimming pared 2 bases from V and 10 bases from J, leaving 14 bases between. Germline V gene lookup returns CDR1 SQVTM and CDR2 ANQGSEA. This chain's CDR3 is CSVEQGKGGKLFF. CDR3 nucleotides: TGCAGCGTTGAACAGGGGAAGGGCGGAAAACTGTTTTTT.

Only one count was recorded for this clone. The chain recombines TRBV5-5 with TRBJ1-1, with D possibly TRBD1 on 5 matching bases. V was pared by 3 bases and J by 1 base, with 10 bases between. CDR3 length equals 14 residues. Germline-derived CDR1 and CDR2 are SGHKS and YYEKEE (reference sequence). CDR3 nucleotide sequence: TGTGCCAGCAGCTCTACCACAGGGAACACTGAAGCTTTCTTT. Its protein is CASSSTTGNTEAFF.

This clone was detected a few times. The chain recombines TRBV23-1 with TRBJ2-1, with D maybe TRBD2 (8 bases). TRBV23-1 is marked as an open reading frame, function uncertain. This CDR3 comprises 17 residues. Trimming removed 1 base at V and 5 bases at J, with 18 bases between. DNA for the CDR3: TGCGCCAGCAGTCAATGGTGGGGACAGCGGGAGAACAATGAGCAGTTCTTC. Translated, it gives CASSQWWGQRENNEQFF.

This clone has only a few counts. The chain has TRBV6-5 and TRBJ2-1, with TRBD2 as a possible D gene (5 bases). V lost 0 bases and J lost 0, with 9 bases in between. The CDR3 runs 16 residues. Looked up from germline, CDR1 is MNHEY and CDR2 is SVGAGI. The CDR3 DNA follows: TGTGCCAGCAGTTACTCGCCGGGGAGCTCCTACAATGAGCAGTTCTTC. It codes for CASSYSPGSSYNEQFF.

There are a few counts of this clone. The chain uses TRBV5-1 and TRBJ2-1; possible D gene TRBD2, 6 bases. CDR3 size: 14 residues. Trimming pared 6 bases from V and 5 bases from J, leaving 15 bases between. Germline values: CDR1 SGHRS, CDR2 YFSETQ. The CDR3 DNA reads TGCGCCAGCATGGAGGGGTGGCTTAACAATGAGCAGTTCTTC. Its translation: CASMEGWLNNEQFF.

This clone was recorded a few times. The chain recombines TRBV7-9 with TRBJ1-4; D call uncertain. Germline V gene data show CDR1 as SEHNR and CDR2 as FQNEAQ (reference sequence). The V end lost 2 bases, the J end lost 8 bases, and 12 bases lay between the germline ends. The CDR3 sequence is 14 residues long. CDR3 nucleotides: TGTGCCAGCAGCTTAAGGACGGGAGGGGAAAAACTGTTTTTT. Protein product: CASSLRTGGEKLFF. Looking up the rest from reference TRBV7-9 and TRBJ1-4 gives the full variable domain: DTGVSQNPRHKITKRGQNVTFRCDPISEHNRLYWYRQTLGQGPEFLTYFQNEAQLEKSRLLSDRFSAERPKGSFSTLEIQRTEQGDSAMYLCASSLRTGGEKLFFGSGTQLSVL.